The TCR beta chain under discussion was sequenced for a study of shared clonotypes between healthy human individuals. Study in general: Donors had three CD4 naive, three CD4 memory, two CD8 naive and one CD8 memory plate apiece.

Notes on this clone: Its antigen is unknown. The sample holds other DNA sequences that translate to the same CDR3.

The study, taken as a whole, reports: Non-shared clonotypes had lower generation probabilities than clonotypes shared by all four sorted-subset donors.

Methods used by the authors: For the immunoSEQ data, sequences were junction-only without quality scores, so filtering differed. Using immunoSEQ multiplex PCR, the repertoire was profiled, and TCRdb retains in-frame clones only, with some absent. V, J and clone size were drawn from that table, and D and trimming were deduced from the DNA. This sample has over a million clones, with about 80% found just once. The length of the CDR3 is 13 residues. CDR1 and CDR2 from the germline V gene are SGHVS and FQNEAQ. Trimming cost V 2 bases and J 5 bases, with 7 bases left between them. The sequence came from a man aged 18-30 years in good health. Some clones in this sample may be carry-over from other donors' samples. The sample comprised memory CD4+ T cells from PBMCs. Subset in this sample: CD45RA-negative fraction. The chain uses TRBV7-8 and TRBJ1-5, with unresolved D. The CDR3 nucleotides read TGTGCCAGCAGCTTATCGGGAGATCAGCCCCAGCATTTT. As protein: CASSLSGDQPQHF.